Below are 21 T cell receptor beta chains sequenced from a single sample in a study of cytomegalovirus exposure and HLA in healthy donors. The table came from immunoSEQ multiplex PCR; TCRdb's copy has only in-frame clones and leaves some out. The table records nearly 200,000 clones, approximately 82% of them present only once. The specimen sequenced was PBMCs. These receptors originate from a young woman in good health and CMV-seropositive.

The J gene is TRBJ1-5, the V gene TRBV6-1; the D gene is possibly TRBD1 (5 bases). The germline gives CDR1 MNHNS, CDR2 SASEGT. CDR3 length equals 13 residues. The germline V and J ends were trimmed by 8 bases and 3 bases, with 11 bases remaining between them. CDR3 sequence: CASLRGFNQPQHF. The DNA for the CDR3 is TGTGCCAGCTTAAGGGGTTTCAATCAGCCCCAGCATTTT.

The chain combines TRBV6-6 with TRBJ2-5, with a possible D match to TRBD2 (6 bases). The V end was cut by 10 bases, the J end by 3 bases, with 24 bases between. Per the germline V gene, CDR1 is MNHNY and CDR2 is SVGAGI (reference sequence). The CDR3 totals 16 residues. The CDR3 DNA sequence: TGTGCCACGGGAAGAAGCGGGCGGAGGCGTGAAGAGACCCAGTACTTC. It translates to CATGRSGRRREETQYF.

The V gene is TRBV5-1, the J gene TRBJ1-1, with D possibly matching TRBD1 (6 bases). There are 14 residues in the CDR3. V lost 3 bases, J lost 4 bases, and 13 bases lay in between. From germline, CDR1 is SGHRS and CDR2 YFSETQ. CDR3 nucleotide sequence: TGCGCCAGCAGCTCAGGGACACCTCTCACTGAAGCTTTCTTT. This codes for CASSSGTPLTEAFF.

The gene calls are TRBV20-1 and TRBJ2-5; unclear D gene. Germline CDR1 and CDR2: DFQATT and SNEGSKA (reference sequence). This CDR3 contains 11 residues. The germline V and J ends were trimmed by 0 bases and 5 bases, with 4 bases remaining between them. The CDR3 region has the DNA TGCAGTGCTAGAGATATTGAGACCCAGTACTTC. The encoded protein is CSARDIETQYF.

This clone has only a few counts. The CDR3 here is CASSLVGGVETQYF. As DNA, the CDR3 is TGTGCCAGCAGCTTAGTCGGGGGAGTGGAAACCCAGTACTTC. V gene TRBV7-2 combines with J gene TRBJ2-5, with a weak D call TRBD2 (6 bases). V dropped 1 base and J dropped 8 bases, with 14 bases sitting between them. This CDR3 comprises 14 residues. Germline loops: CDR1 SGHTA, CDR2 FQGNSA.

This chain links TRBV29-1 with TRBJ2-1; TRBD2 matches 11 bases. The germline V gene has CDR1 SQVTM and CDR2 ANQGSEA. The CDR3 sequence is 14 residues long. Losses at the gene ends were 3 bases for V and 8 bases for J; bases not matched to a gene: 6. CDR3 sequence: CSVEIAGGQDEQFF. The CDR3 DNA reads as TGCAGCGTTGAGATAGCGGGAGGGCAGGATGAGCAGTTCTTC.

This clone has more than one count but fewer than ten. The gene calls are TRBV28 and TRBJ1-5, with a tentative D call TRBD1 (6 bases). The CDR3 has 16 residues. From germline, CDR1 is MDHEN and CDR2 SYDVKM. V was trimmed by 8 bases and J by 0 bases, leaving 17 bases between them. Written as DNA, the CDR3 is TGTGCCAGCGGTCACAGGGTTCTTACTAGCAATCAGCCCCAGCATTTT. This encodes CASGHRVLTSNQPQHF.

The chain recombines TRBV2 with TRBJ1-1; D ambiguous. The V end was cut by 8 bases, the J end by 5 bases, with 18 bases between. This CDR3 contains 14 residues. Germline CDR1 is SNHLY and CDR2 is FYNNEI. The CDR3 DNA reads TGTGCCAGCCGTCGTCCCACACGGGATACTGAAGCTTTCTTT. It is translated as CASRRPTRDTEAFF.

The chain carries TRBV4-1 and TRBJ1-1, with D perhaps TRBD1 (5 bases). The CDR3 is 15 residues long. Germline CDR1 MGHRA, CDR2 YSYEKL. V shed 2 bases and J shed 5 bases, with 15 bases lying between them. CDR3 loop: CASSQLGRPDTEAFF. CDR3 DNA sequence: TGCGCCAGCAGCCAATTGGGGCGGCCCGATACTGAAGCTTTCTTT.

The chain couples TRBV28 to TRBJ1-5, with D possibly TRBD1 on 6 matching bases. Between the trimmed V and J ends, which lost 3 bases and 2 bases, there was a span of 20 bases. Germline V gene sequence: CDR1 MDHEN, CDR2 SYDVKM. The CDR3 totals 18 residues. Here the CDR3 DNA reads TGTGCCAGCAGTTTCCGTAAACTAACAGGGATGGGCAATCAGCCCCAGCATTTT. Its protein product is CASSFRKLTGMGNQPQHF.

Points on this clone: One junction end does not reproduce the germline sequence, and a read error may be involved. The chain is built from TRBV6-5 and TRBJ2-7; tentative D call: TRBD1 (5 bases). Germline CDR1 and CDR2: MNHEY and SVGAGI. The CDR3 covers 15 residues. The CDR3 protein is CAGSYSGRVMNEQYF. The CDR3 nucleotides read TGTGCCGGCAGTTATAGTGGCAGGGTGATGAACGAGCAGTACTTC.

The J gene is TRBJ2-7, the V gene TRBV7-9; 8 positions match TRBD1. The V segment lost 2 bases and the J segment 2 bases; nucleotides outside the gene matches: 5. The CDR3 spans 15 residues. Germline assignment: CDR1 SEHNR and CDR2 FQNEAQ (reference sequence). The CDR3 sequence is CASSLFLTGAYEQYF. In DNA, the CDR3 is TGTGCCAGCAGCTTATTCCTGACAGGGGCCTACGAGCAGTACTTC.

This clone has just one count. V and J are TRBV29-1 and TRBJ1-2; D might be TRBD1 (5 bases). Per the germline V gene, CDR1 is SQVTM and CDR2 is ANQGSEA. This CDR3 has 15 amino acids. V lost 5 bases, J lost 4 bases, and 20 bases lay in between. The CDR3 region is CSVSPGVAGGYGYTF. Written as DNA, the CDR3 is TGCAGCGTTTCCCCTGGGGTCGCGGGGGGCTATGGCTACACCTTC. Supplemented by reference TRBV29-1 and TRBJ1-2, the full variable domain reads SAVISQKPSRDICQRGTSLTIQCQVDSQVTMMFWYRQQPGQSLTLIATANQGSEATYESGFVIDKFPISRPNLTFSTLTVSNMSPEDSSIYLCSVSPGVAGGYGYTFGSGTRLTVV.

Here the CDR3 DNA reads TGTGCCAGCAGTTTATCGAGGGTTTCGAGCTCCTACGAGCAGTACTTC. Translating it yields CASSLSRVSSSYEQYF. V is TRBV27 and J is TRBJ2-7, with D possibly TRBD2 on 5 matching bases. Between the trimmed V and J ends, which lost 0 bases and 0 bases, there was a span of 12 bases. The germline V gene has CDR1 MNHEY and CDR2 SMNVEV (reference sequence). The CDR3 length is 16 residues.

This clone was picked up one time. This chain uses TRBV5-1 with TRBJ1-1, with 9 bases identical to TRBD1. This CDR3 spans 16 amino acids. The germline V gene encodes CDR1 SGHRS and CDR2 YFSETQ. Germline trimming cut 4 bases from V and 0 bases from J; bases unmatched to any gene: 7. Here the CDR3 reads CASSPGQGNMNTEAFF. CDR3 sequence (DNA): TGCGCCAGCAGCCCGGGACAGGGTAATATGAACACTGAAGCTTTCTTT.

V gene TRBV4-1 combines with J gene TRBJ2-2; D unclear. With 4 bases removed from V and 2 bases from J, the gap between germline ends came to 11 bases. Germline V gene data show CDR1 as MGHRA and CDR2 as YSYEKL. The CDR3 has 15 residues. DNA for the CDR3: TGCGCCAGCAGCCCACCCAACTTAAACACCGGGGAGCTGTTTTTT. The encoded protein is CASSPPNLNTGELFF.

In its sample, this clone was seen a few times. This rearrangement joins TRBV6-1 to TRBJ1-2; 8 positions match TRBD1. Germline CDR1 is MNHNS and CDR2 is SASEGT. The CDR3 is made up of 16 amino acids. The V segment lost 2 bases and the J segment 5 bases; nucleotides outside the gene matches: 10. CDR3: CASSEWEQGGRYGYTF. The CDR3 DNA reads TGTGCCAGCAGTGAATGGGAACAGGGGGGCAGGTATGGCTACACCTTC.

V is TRBV15 and J is TRBJ1-4; 7 bases are shared with TRBD1. The CDR3 is 13 amino acids. In germline, CDR1 is LNHNV, CDR2 YYDKDF (reference sequence). The DNA for the CDR3 is TGTGCTCGGGACGGGACAGAGGGCGAAAAACTGTTTTTT. Translated, it gives CARDGTEGEKLFF.

The chain uses TRBV6-1 and TRBJ1-1; 9 nucleotides agree with TRBD1. The germline V gene has CDR1 MNHNS and CDR2 SASEGT. This CDR3 has 14 amino acids. V lost 7 bases and J lost 12; bases outside the gene matches: 15. CDR3 in amino acids: CASTTGGAFLSSFF. The CDR3, as DNA: TGTGCCAGCACTACAGGGGGCGCTTTTCTTTCTTCTTTCTTT.

The chain has TRBV28 and TRBJ1-2; weak D call: TRBD1 (6 bases). Trimming removed 7 bases at V and 8 bases at J, with 11 bases between. Germline V gene lookup returns CDR1 MDHEN and CDR2 SYDVKM. The length of the CDR3 is 11 residues. CDR3 protein: CASKYREGYTF. In nucleotides, the CDR3 is TGTGCCAGCAAGTACAGGGAGGGCTACACCTTC.

The chain has TRBV6-1 and TRBJ1-1, with TRBD1 identical over 7 bases. The ends lost 1 base at V and 9 bases at J; junction bases unmatched: 5. CDR1 is MNHNS and CDR2 is SASEGT in the germline V gene. CDR3 length: 13 amino acids. CDR3 DNA sequence: TGTGCCAGCAGTGAAGGGACAGGAGTTAAAGCTTTCTTT. Translated, it gives CASSEGTGVKAFF.